This T cell receptor (beta chain) was recovered during a study of shared T cell receptors in the human thymus. Method: immunoSEQ multiplex PCR; TCRdb's copy keeps in-frame clones and lacks some. The sample has 700,000 to 750,000 clones, 80% to 90% seen once. The sample also formed part of further work on human thymus T cells.

Material for sequencing was thymocytes. This receptor was taken from a girl under three years old with a congenital heart defect.

The CDR3 region has the DNA TGCGCCAGTCATTGGGGGGGAGAAGATACGCAGTATTTT. Translated, it gives CASHWGGEDTQYF. The chain joins TRBV5-1 to TRBJ2-3, with 7 bases matching TRBD2. V lost 8 bases and J lost 5; bases outside the gene matches: 8. Germline CDR1 and CDR2: SGHRS and YFSETQ. The length of the CDR3 is 13 residues.